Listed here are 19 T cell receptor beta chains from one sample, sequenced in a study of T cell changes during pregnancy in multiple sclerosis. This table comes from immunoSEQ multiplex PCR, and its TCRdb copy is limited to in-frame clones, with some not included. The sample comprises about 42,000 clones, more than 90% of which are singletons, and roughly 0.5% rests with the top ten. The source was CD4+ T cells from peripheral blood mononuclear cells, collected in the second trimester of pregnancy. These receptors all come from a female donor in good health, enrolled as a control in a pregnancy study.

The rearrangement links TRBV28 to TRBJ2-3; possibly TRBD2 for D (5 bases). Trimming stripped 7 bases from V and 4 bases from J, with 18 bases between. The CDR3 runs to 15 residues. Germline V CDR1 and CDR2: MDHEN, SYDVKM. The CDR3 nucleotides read TGTGCCAGCATCCCCCCTGGCTCCGGGGCAGATACGCAGTATTTT. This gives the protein CASIPPGSGADTQYF.

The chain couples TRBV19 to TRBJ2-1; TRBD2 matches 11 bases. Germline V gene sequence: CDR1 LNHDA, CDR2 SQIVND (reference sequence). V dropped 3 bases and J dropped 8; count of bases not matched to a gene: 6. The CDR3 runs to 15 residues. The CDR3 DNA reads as TGTGCCAGTAGTATCTTAGCGGGGGGGGGCGATGAGCAGTTCTTC. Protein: CASSILAGGGDEQFF.

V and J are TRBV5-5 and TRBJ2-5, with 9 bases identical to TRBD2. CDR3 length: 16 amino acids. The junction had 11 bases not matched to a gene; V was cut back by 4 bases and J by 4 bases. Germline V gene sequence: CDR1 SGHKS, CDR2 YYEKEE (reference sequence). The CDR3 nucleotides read TGTGCCAGCAGCCGTAGGGGCGGGGGGGCCTCAGAGACCCAGTACTTC. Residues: CASSRRGGGASETQYF. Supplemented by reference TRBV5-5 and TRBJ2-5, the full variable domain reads DAGVTQSPTHLIKTRGQQVTLRCSPISGHKSVSWYQQVLGQGPQFIFQYYEKEERGRGNFPDRFSARQFPNYSSELNVNALLLGDSALYLCASSRRGGGASETQYFGPGTRLLVL.

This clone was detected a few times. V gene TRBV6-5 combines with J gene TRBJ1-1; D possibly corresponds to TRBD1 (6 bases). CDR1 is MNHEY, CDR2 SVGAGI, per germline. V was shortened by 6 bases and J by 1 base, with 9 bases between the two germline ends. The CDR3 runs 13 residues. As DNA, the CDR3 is TGTGCCAGCAGACGACAGGAGAACACTGAAGCTTTCTTT. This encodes CASRRQENTEAFF.

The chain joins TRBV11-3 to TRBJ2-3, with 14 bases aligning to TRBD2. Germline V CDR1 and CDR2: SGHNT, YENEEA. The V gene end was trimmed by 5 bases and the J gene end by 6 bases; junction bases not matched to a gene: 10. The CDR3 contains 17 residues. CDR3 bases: TGTGCCAGCAGCGCAGGACTAGCGGGAGGTTATTCTGATACGCAGTATTTT. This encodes CASSAGLAGGYSDTQYF.

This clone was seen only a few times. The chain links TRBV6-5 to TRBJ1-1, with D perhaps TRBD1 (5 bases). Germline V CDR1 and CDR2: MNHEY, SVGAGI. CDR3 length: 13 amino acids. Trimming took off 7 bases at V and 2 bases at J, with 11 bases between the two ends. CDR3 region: CASTYGQNTEAFF. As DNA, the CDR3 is TGTGCCAGCACCTACGGACAAAACACTGAAGCTTTCTTT.

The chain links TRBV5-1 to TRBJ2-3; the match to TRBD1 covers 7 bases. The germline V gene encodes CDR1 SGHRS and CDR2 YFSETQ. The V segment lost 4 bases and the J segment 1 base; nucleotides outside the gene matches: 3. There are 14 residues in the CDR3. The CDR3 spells CASSIGQGTDTQYF. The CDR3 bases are TGCGCCAGCAGCATCGGACAGGGCACAGATACGCAGTATTTT.

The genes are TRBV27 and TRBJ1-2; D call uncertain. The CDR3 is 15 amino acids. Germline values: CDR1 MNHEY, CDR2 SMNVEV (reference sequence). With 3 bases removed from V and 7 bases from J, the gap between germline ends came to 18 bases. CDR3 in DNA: TGTGCCAGCAGTTTTGAGGGCGGTTTCGCCGGTGGCTACACCTTC. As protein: CASSFEGGFAGGYTF.

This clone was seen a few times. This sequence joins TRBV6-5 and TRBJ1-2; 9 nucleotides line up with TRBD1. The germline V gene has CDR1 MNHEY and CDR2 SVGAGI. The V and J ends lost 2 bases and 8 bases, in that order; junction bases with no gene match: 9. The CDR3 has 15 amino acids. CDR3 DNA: TGTGCCAGCAGTTACCAACTAACAGGGGGCGGAGGCTACACCTTC. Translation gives CASSYQLTGGGGYTF.

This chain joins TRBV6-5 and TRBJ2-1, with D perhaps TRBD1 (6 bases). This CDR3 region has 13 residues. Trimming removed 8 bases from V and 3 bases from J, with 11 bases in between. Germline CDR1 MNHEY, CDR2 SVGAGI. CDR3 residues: CASGGGFYNEQFF. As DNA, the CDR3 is TGTGCCAGCGGGGGCGGTTTCTACAATGAGCAGTTCTTC.

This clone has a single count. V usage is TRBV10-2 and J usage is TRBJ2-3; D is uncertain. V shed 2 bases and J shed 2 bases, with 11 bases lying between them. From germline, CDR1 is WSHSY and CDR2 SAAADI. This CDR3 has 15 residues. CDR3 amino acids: CASSEGRRYTDTQYF. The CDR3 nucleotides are TGCGCCAGCAGTGAGGGAAGGCGGTACACAGATACGCAGTATTTT.

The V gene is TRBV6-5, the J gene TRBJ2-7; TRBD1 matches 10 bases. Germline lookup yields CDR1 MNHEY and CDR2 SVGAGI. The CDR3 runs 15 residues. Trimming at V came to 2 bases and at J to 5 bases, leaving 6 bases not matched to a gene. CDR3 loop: CASSYIGTGDDEQYF. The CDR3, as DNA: TGTGCCAGCAGTTACATCGGGACAGGGGACGACGAGCAGTACTTC.

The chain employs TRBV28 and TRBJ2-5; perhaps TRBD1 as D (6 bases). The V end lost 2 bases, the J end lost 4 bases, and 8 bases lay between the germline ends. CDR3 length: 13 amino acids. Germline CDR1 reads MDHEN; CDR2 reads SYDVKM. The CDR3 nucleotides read TGTGCCAGCAGTTTACGCAGGGGAGAGACCCAGTACTTC. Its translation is CASSLRRGETQYF.

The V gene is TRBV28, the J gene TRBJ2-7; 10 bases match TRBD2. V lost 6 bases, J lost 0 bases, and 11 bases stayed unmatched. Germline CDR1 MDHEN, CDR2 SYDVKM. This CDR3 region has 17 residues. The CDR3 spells CASRPLAGDPSSYEQYF. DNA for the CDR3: TGTGCCAGCAGACCTCTAGCGGGAGACCCAAGCTCCTACGAGCAGTACTTC.

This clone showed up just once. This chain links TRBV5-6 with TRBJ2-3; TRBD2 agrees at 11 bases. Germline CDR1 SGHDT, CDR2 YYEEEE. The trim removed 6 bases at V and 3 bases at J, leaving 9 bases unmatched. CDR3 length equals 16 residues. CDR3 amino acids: CASTLGTSGFTDTQYF. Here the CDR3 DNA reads TGTGCCAGCACCCTAGGGACTAGCGGATTTACAGATACGCAGTATTTT.

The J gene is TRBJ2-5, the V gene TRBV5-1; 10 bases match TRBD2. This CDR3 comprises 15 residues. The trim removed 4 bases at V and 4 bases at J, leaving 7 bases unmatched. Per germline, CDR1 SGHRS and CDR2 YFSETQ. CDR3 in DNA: TGCGCCAGCAGCATAGCGGGACTAGCGTTAGAGACCCAGTACTTC. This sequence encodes CASSIAGLALETQYF.

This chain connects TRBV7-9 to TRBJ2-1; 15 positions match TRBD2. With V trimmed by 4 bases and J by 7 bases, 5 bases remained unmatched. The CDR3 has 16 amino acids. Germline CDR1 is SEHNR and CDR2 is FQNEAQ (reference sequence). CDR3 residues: CASSYTGLAGGNEQFF. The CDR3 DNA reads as TGTGCCAGCAGCTACACAGGACTAGCGGGAGGGAATGAGCAGTTCTTC.

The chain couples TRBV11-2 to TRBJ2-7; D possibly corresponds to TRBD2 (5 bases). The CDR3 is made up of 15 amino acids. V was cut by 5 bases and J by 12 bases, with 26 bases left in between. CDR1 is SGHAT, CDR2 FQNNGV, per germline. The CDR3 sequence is CASSPSGKGVVDRYF. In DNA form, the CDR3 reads TGTGCCAGCAGCCCCAGTGGTAAGGGAGTGGTCGATCGGTACTTC.

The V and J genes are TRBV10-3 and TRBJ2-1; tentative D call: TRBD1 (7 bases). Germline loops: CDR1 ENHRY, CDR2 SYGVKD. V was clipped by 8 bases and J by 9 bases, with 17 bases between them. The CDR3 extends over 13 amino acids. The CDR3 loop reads CAIRRGQEGEQFF. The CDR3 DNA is TGTGCCATCCGGAGGGGGCAAGAAGGTGAGCAGTTCTTC.